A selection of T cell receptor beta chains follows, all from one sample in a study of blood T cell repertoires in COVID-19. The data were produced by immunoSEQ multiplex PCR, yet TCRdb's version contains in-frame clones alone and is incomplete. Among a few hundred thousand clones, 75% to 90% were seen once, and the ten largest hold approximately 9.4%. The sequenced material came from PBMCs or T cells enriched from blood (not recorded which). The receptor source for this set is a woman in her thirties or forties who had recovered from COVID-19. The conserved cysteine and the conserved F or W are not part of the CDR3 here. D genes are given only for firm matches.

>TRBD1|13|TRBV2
ASRRDRSTAGTQY
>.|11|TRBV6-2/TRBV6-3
ASSITENQPQH
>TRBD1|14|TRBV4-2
ASSQIPGTGDYEQY
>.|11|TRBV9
ASSPSPSYEQY
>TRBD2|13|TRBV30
AWSVSGSAQETQY
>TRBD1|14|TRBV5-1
ASSYSGQGPTYEQY
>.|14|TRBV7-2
ASSLRAGRVYTEAF
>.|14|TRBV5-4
ASSARLGARADTQY
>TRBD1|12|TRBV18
ASSPDRKGEKLF
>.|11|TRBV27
ASSLSGDYGYT
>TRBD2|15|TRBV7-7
ASSLSVSSGGEETQY